This T cell receptor (beta chain) stems from a study of shared clonotypes between healthy human individuals (dated by TCRdb to the early 2020s). Study-level background: The cohort comprised a couple of women and a few men aged 18 to 49 years. Blood TCR repertoires of a handful of healthy adults were deeply sequenced to estimate repertoire size and the extent of clonotype sharing between individuals. Libraries were prepared and TCR repertoires were sequenced by different laboratories using diverse techniques, in order to increase sequencing depth and limit assay-specific biases. Between about 0.9 and 8.9 billion PBMCs per donor were obtained by leukapheresis.

Points the paper makes about the study in general: Because the study included only a small number of donors, the genetic and exposure-history diversity represented was limited. Sampling was restricted to blood, and TCR repertoires in tissue are likely to differ from TCR repertoires in blood. Based on pairwise subsampling, the degree of clonotype sharing among donors was expected to be affected by sequencing depth.

Healthy HIV-negative adults with no recently reported acute infections or vaccinations were included as donors. Every donor was a Caucasian adult living in Nashville, Tennessee, USA. For unsorted samples, 90 million to 95 million PBMCs were counted, and genomic DNA was extracted using the QIAamp DNA Blood Mini kit. Blood was collected by leukapheresis, and PBMCs were isolated by Ficoll-Histopaque density gradient centrifugation and then cryopreserved in liquid nitrogen vapor phase. Using the deep immunoSEQ assay, multiplex PCR amplified TCR CDR3 regions from genomic DNA. Extracted genomic DNA from each cell subset was spread evenly across all wells of several immunoSEQ 96-well plates, with each plate serving as a replicate. For unsorted PBMC, each replicate PCR was loaded with approximately 320 ng genomic DNA, equivalent to about 33,000 T cell genomes. Genomic DNA from unsorted PBMC was sequenced over ten immunoSEQ deep assay plates. Purified libraries were quantified with a Qubit 3.0 fluorometer, sized on a Bioanalyzer 2100, and re-quantified with the KAPA Library Quantification kit. A separate single-read 150-cycle Illumina NextSeq 550 flow cell was used to sequence each immunoSEQ 96-well plate. In the original analysis: The immunoSEQ output contained only junctional sequences without quality scores, so filtering could not match that applied to full-length reads. To assign V/J genes and CDR3, sequences were annotated using PyIR, a Python wrapper for IgBLAST v1.9, with IMGT germline references. Reads were removed for weak V/J assignments (E-value above 1e-6), missing CDR3, stop codons, out-of-frame junctions, or ambiguous translated residues. V3J clonotypes were defined by identical inferred V gene, J gene, and CDR3 amino acid sequence. Percentage overlap between repertoires was computed as shared unique clonotypes divided by the size of the smaller repertoire. Repertoire richness was assessed with RTK rarefaction, the Chao1 estimator, and Recon v2.1 estimates of unobserved clonotypes. TCRdb carries this immuneACCESS record with in-frame sequences only. Its versions omit some clonotypes, under half of them owing to an unresolved V gene in the studies checked, with the rest unexplained. The DNA was the basis for D and trimming; V, J and clone size are from that table. The sample has approximately 470,000 clones on record, 60% to 80% of them singletons. The ten largest clones take up approximately 12% of the sample.

CDR1 SGHAT and CDR2 FQNNGV are derived from the germline V gene. V is trimmed back by 2 bases and J by 7 bases, and the junction contains 1 base that no gene match accounts for. Taken from cysteine to phenylalanine, the CDR3 has 12 residues. Only the CDR3 DNA is retained, 36 bases long and in frame from the first base. Note on this clone: It has no known antigen specificity. Within one base of it there is no much larger clone, and no base qualities were kept.

The sequenced sample was PBMCs. This receptor was identified in a woman aged 40 to 55 in good health. Some clones in this sample may be carry-over from other donors' samples. The chain is assembled from TRBV11-2 and TRBJ2-5; the central 7 bases match TRBD1. Here the CDR3 is given as CASSLPGGTQYF. The nucleotide sequence reads TGTGCCAGCAGCTTACCAGGGGGGACCCAGTACTTC.